These T cell receptor beta chains were read from a single sample in a study of cytomegalovirus exposure and HLA in healthy donors. The protocol was immunoSEQ multiplex PCR, while the TCRdb copy is restricted to in-frame clones and leaves out a portion. The sample shows approximately 130,000 clones, around four fifths of them seen only once. Sample: PBMCs. The origin of the receptors is a woman aged 50 to 60 in good health and CMV-seropositive. Both conserved end residues are part of each CDR3. The D gene is left open where the match is weak. The size field is filled for only some rows; it gives once, few, many or a size class.

>TRBV2|.|TRBJ1-5|.
TGTGCCAGCAGTGACACGCGAAATCAGCCCCAGCATTTT
CASSDTRNQPQHF
>TRBV9|few|TRBJ1-5|.
TGTGCCAGCAGCGTAGATTCGGGAAATCAGCCCCAGCATTTT
CASSVDSGNQPQHF
>TRBV7-2|once|TRBJ1-1|TRBD1
TGTGCCAGCAGCCGGGACAGGGGGCTCCCTGAAGCTTTCTTT
CASSRDRGLPEAFF
>TRBV2|.|TRBJ2-7|TRBD1
TGTGCCAGCGGCCGACAGGGGTACGGGGAGCAGTACTTC
CASGRQGYGEQYF
>TRBV2|.|TRBJ2-1|TRBD2
TGTGCCAGCACCTACCCCACTAGCGGGAGGGCCAATGAGCAGTTCTTC
CASTYPTSGRANEQFF
>TRBV30|once|TRBJ1-5|.
TGTGCCTGGAGTAACGGGGAACGGCAGCCCCAGCATTTT
CAWSNGERQPQHF
>TRBV4-1|.|TRBJ2-1|.
TGCGCCAGCAGCCAAAGTCCCGGAGGGCCGCGGCGTAATGAGCAGTTCTTC
CASSQSPGGPRRNEQFF
>TRBV11-2|.|TRBJ1-6|.
TGTGCCAGCAGCTTTTACTCTAATTCACCCCTCCACTTT
CASSFYSNSPLHF
>TRBV5-1|once|TRBJ2-5|TRBD1
TGCGCCAGCAGTGAAGGGGGCACCGGCCAAGAGACCCAGTACTTC
CASSEGGTGQETQYF
>TRBV5-1|.|TRBJ1-4|.
TGCGCCAGCAGCTTGTTGATCCCGACGCGGGAAAAACTGTTTTTT
CASSLLIPTREKLFF
>TRBV5-4|.|TRBJ2-7|TRBD2
TGTGCCAGCAGCTTGGCCGGGACTAGAACCTACGAGCAGTACTTC
CASSLAGTRTYEQYF
>TRBV5-4|.|TRBJ1-2|TRBD1
TGTGCCAGCAGTGGAGGTTGGGGCCAATCCAGGGGGAATGGCTACACCTTC
CASSGGWGQSRGNGYTF
>TRBV10-3|.|TRBJ2-1|TRBD1
TGTGCCATCACCACCTCCGGGACAGAGGGAAGGGCGCAGTTCTTC
CAITTSGTEGRAQFF
>TRBV7-2|.|TRBJ1-2|TRBD1
TGTGCCAGCAGCCCAGGACAGGGAAGTAACTATGGCTACACCTTC
CASSPGQGSNYGYTF
>TRBV2|.|TRBJ2-7|.
TGTGCCAGCAGTTGGGACATGGGGGACGAGCAGTACTTC
CASSWDMGDEQYF
>TRBV27|.|TRBJ2-3|.
TGTGCCAGCAGTTTAGTAGGGGGAGGGGGACCAGATACGCAGTATTTT
CASSLVGGGGPDTQYF
>TRBV5-1|.|TRBJ1-4|.
TGCGCCAGTAGAATAGGAGGTTCTGGTGAAAAACTGTTTTTT
CASRIGGSGEKLFF
>TRBV10-3|.|TRBJ1-4|TRBD1
TGTGCCATCAGTGATATACAGGGGGCGGGAGATGAAAAACTGTTTTTT
CAISDIQGAGDEKLFF
>TRBV5-1|once|TRBJ2-7|.
TGCGCCAGCAGCGCCCCCCCGCGGGACTACGAGCAGTACTTC
CASSAPPRDYEQYF
>TRBV2|.|TRBJ2-1|.
TGTGCCAGCAAAAGAATACTAGAAGCCAATGAGCAGTTCTTC
CASKRILEANEQFF
>TRBV15|once|TRBJ1-1|TRBD1
TGTGCCACCAGCAGAGATCCGGGACAGCGGACTGAAGCTTTCTTT
CATSRDPGQRTEAFF
>TRBV2|.|TRBJ2-2|.
TGTGCCAGCAGTGAAGCGGCAGGCGGGGAGCTGTTTTTT
CASSEAAGGELFF
>TRBV19|.|TRBJ2-7|TRBD2
TGTGCCAGCAGCTACACGAGGGGAGGGTCCTACGAGCAGTACTTC
CASSYTRGGSYEQYF
>TRBV19|once|TRBJ1-2|.
TGTGCCAGTAGTATAACCCCCCCAGGCGGCTACACCTTC
CASSITPPGGYTF
>TRBV5-8|.|TRBJ2-7|.
TGTGCCAGCAGCACGGACGCCTGGGAGTCCTACGAGCAGTACTTC
CASSTDAWESYEQYF
>TRBV2|.|TRBJ2-1|TRBD2
TGTGCCAGCAGTGAATTGGCGGGAGGGCCTTTTGAGCAGTTCTTC
CASSELAGGPFEQFF
>TRBV4-2|.|TRBJ1-1|.
TGTGCCAGCAGCCAGCCACAGGAGATGAACACTGAAGCTTTCTTT
CASSQPQEMNTEAFF
>TRBV30|.|TRBJ1-2|.
TGTGCCTTTACAGGCTATGGCTACACCTTC
CAFTGYGYTF
>TRBV5-1|.|TRBJ2-7|TRBD1
TGCGCCAGCAGCTACGGGACAGGGGGCGCGTACGAGCAGTACTTC
CASSYGTGGAYEQYF
>TRBV5-1|.|TRBJ2-2|.
TGCGCCAGCAGCTTGGCCGGGACTGGTGTGTCCGGGGAGCTGTTTTTT
CASSLAGTGVSGELFF
>TRBV5-1|once|TRBJ2-7|.
TGCGCCAGCAGCTTGTTGAGGGGGTTCTCCTACGAGCAATACTTC
CASSLLRGFSYEQYF
>TRBV13|.|TRBJ2-1|TRBD2
TGTGCCAGCAGCATCGCTGACTGGCGGGAGACAGTTGAGCAGTTCTTC
CASSIADWRETVEQFF
>TRBV7-3|.|TRBJ2-2|.
TGTGCCAGCAGCCGTGGGGGGGCCCAACCCGGGGAGCTGTTTTTT
CASSRGGAQPGELFF
>TRBV19|.|TRBJ1-1|.
TGTGCCACTATCCCTCCTCAGGGGAACACTGAAGCTTTCTTT
CATIPPQGNTEAFF
>TRBV18|.|TRBJ1-5|.
TGTGCCAGCTCACCAGAGGTCGGCAATCAGCCCCAGCATTTT
CASSPEVGNQPQHF
>TRBV18|.|TRBJ1-1|.
TGTGCCAGCTCACCACCCGCGGTAGGTTCGGACACTGAAGCTTTCTTT
CASSPPAVGSDTEAFF
>TRBV9|.|TRBJ2-1|.
TGTGCCAGCAGCGTAAAGGGGGGGAATTCCTACAATGAGCAGTTCTTC
CASSVKGGNSYNEQFF
>TRBV7-9|.|TRBJ2-3|.
TGTGCCAGCAGCCTCGGAGCGGGAGATACGCAGTATTTT
CASSLGAGDTQYF
>TRBV7-2|few|TRBJ2-7|TRBD2
TGTGCCAGCAGCTTAGATTCCGGGAGGGCCGACGAGCAGTACTTC
CASSLDSGRADEQYF
>TRBV28|once|TRBJ2-3|TRBD2
TGTGCCAGCAGCGTCCTAGCGGGAGTCTCTACAGATACGCAGTATTTT
CASSVLAGVSTDTQYF
>TRBV19|.|TRBJ1-1|.
TGTGCCAGTAGTGCAGAGTTAGGGGTAGCTTTCTTT
CASSAELGVAFF
>TRBV18|.|TRBJ1-4|.
TGTGCCAGCTCACCGGAAGCTCGATACAGGGCCGGTGATGAAAAACTGTTTTTT
CASSPEARYRAGDEKLFF
>TRBV2|once|TRBJ1-2|.
TGTGCCAGCAGTGGTCCGACGGGAGGCTACACCTTC
CASSGPTGGYTF
>TRBV5-4|.|TRBJ2-3|TRBD2
TGTGCCAGCAGCCTTTCAGCGGGAGCCCCAGATACGCAGTATTTT
CASSLSAGAPDTQYF
>TRBV19|.|TRBJ1-4|.
TGTGCCAGTAGGGCCAGGGTAAATGAAAAACTGTTTTTT
CASRARVNEKLFF
>TRBV28|.|TRBJ1-2|.
TGTGCCAGCAGCCCCCCCAGGACAGTAACCCAAGCAACCTATGGCTACACCTTC
CASSPPRTVTQATYGYTF
>TRBV11-2|.|TRBJ1-2|.
TGTGCCAGCAGCTTAGGACCAGGGCTGGTTGGCTACACCTTC
CASSLGPGLVGYTF
>TRBV5-8|.|TRBJ1-2|TRBD1
TGTGCCAGCAGCCCGGCTTGGGGACAGGGGGCCGTTCACTATGGCTACACCTTC
CASSPAWGQGAVHYGYTF
>TRBV13|.|TRBJ2-1|.
TGTGCCAGCAGCGCAGAGAACCAGGGAGAGCAGTTCTTC
CASSAENQGEQFF
>TRBV5-6|once|TRBJ2-7|.
TGTGCCAGCAGCTTGGGGCTCACGGGGGCCTACGAGCAGTACTTC
CASSLGLTGAYEQYF